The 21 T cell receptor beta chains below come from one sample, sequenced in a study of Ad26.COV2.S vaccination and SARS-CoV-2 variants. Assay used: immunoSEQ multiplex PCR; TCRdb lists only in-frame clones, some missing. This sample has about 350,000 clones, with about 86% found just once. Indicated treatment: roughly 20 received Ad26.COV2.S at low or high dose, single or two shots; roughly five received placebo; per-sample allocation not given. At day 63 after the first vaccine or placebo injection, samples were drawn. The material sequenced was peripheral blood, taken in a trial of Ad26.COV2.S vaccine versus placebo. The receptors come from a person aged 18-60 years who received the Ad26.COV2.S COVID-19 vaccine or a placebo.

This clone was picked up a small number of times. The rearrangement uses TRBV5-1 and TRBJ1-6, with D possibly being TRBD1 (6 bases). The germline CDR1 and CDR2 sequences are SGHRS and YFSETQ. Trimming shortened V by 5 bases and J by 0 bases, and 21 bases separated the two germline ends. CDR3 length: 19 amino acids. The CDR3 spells CASSYEVTGLSSYNSPLHF. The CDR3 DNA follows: TGCGCCAGCAGTTACGAGGTGACAGGTTTGAGCTCCTATAATTCACCCCTCCACTTT. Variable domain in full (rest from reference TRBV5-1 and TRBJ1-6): KAGVTQTPRYLIKTRGQQVTLSCSPISGHRSVSWYQQTPGQGLQFLFEYFSETQRNKGNFPGRFSGRQFSNSRSEMNVSTLELGDSALYLCASSYEVTGLSSYNSPLHFGNGTRLTVT.

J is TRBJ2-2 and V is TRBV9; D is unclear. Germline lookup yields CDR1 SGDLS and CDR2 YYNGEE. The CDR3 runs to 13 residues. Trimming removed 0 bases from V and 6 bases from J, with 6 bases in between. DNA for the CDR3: TGTGCCAGCAGCGTAGAAATGGCCGGGGAGCTGTTTTTT. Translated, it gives CASSVEMAGELFF. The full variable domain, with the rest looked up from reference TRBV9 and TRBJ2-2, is DSGVTQTPKHLITATGQRVTLRCSPRSGDLSVYWYQQSLDQGLQFLIQYYNGEERAKGNILERFSAQQFPDLHSELNLSSLELGDSALYFCASSVEMAGELFFGEGSRLTVL.

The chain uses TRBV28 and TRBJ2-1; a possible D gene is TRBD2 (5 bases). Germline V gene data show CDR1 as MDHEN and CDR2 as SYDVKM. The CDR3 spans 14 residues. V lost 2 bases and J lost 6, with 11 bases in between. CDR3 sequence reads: CASSLGGPPNEQFF. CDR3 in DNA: TGTGCCAGCAGTTTAGGCGGGCCCCCCAATGAGCAGTTCTTC.

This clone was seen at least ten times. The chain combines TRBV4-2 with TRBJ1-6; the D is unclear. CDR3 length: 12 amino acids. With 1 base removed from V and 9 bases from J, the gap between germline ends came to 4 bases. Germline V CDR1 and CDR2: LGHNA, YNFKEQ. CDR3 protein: CASSQGGSPLHF. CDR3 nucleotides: TGTGCCAGCAGCCAAGGGGGTTCACCCCTCCACTTT.

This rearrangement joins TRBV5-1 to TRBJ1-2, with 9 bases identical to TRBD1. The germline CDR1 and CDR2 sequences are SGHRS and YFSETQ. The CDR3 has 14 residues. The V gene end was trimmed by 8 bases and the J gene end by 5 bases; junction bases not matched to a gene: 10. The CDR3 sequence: CASYGTGTGYGYTF. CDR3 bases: TGCGCCAGTTATGGGACAGGGACCGGGTATGGCTACACCTTC.

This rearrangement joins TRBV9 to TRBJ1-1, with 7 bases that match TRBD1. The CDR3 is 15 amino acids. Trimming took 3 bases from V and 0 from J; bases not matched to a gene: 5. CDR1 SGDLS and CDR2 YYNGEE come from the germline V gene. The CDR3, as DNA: TGTGCCAGCAGCGGAGAGACAGGGCTGAACACTGAAGCTTTCTTT. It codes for CASSGETGLNTEAFF.

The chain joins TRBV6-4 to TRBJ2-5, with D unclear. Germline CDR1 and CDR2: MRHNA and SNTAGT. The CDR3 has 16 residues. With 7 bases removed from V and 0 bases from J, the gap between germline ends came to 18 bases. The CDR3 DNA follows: TGTGCCAGCACCCTAATATACGTCGAGAACCAAGAGACCCAGTACTTC. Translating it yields CASTLIYVENQETQYF.

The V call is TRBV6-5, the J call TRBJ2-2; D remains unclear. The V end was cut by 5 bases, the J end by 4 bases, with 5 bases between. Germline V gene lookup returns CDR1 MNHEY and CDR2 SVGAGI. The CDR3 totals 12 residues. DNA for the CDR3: TGTGCCAGCAGTCGGGCCACCGGGGAGCTGTTTTTT. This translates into CASSRATGELFF.

CDR3 sequence: CASSGGTGSDYTF. DNA of the CDR3: TGTGCCAGCAGCGGGGGGACAGGGAGCGACTACACCTTC. V is TRBV5-6 and J is TRBJ1-2; 9 nucleotides align to TRBD1. Germline V gene data show CDR1 as SGHDT and CDR2 as YYEEEE. This CDR3 contains 13 residues. After removal of 4 bases from V and 10 bases from J, the junction contained 8 bases not matched to a gene.

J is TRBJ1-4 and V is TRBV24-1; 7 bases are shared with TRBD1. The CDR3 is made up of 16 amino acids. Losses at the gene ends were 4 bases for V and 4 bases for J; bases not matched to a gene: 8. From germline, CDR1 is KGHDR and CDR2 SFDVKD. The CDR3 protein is CATSEGTDLINEKLFF. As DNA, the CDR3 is TGTGCCACCAGTGAGGGGACAGACCTCATTAATGAAAAACTGTTTTTT.

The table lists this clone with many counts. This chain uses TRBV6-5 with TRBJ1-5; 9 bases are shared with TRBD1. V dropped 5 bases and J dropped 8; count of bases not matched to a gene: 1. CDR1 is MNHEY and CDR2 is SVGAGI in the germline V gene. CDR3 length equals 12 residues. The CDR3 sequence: CASSRTGEPQHF. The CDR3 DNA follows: TGTGCCAGCAGTCGGACAGGGGAGCCCCAGCATTTT.

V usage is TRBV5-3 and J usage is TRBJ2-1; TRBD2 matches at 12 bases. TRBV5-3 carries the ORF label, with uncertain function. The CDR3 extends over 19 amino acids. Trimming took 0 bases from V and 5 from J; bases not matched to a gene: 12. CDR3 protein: CARSLAGLAGGPYDNEQFF. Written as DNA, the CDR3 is TGTGCCAGAAGCTTGGCGGGGCTAGCGGGAGGGCCGTACGACAATGAGCAGTTCTTC.

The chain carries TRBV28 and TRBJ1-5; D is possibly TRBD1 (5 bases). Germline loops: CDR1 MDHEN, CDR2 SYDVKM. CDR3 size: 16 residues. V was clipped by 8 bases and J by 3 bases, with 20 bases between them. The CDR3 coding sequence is TGTGCCAGCGGTAAGGGGACCTGGGGACCCAATCAGCCCCAGCATTTT. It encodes CASGKGTWGPNQPQHF.

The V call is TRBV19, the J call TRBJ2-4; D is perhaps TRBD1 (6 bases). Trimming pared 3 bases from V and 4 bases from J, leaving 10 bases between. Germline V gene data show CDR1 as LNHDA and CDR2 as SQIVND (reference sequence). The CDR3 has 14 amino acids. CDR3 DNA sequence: TGTGCCAGTAGTATCTGGACAGAAAAAAACATTCAGTACTTC. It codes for CASSIWTEKNIQYF.

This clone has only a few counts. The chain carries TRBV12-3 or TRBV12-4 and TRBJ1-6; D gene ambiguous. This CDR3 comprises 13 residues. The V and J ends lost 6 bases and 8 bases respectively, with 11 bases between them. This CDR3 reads CASSPRHYSPLHF. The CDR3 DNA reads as TGTGCCAGCAGCCCCCGACATTATTCACCCCTCCACTTT.

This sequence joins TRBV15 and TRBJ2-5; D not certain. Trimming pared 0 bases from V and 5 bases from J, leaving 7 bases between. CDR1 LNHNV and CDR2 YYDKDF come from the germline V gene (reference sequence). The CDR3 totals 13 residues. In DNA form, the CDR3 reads TGTGCCACCAGCAGAGATCTGAAGGAGACCCAGTACTTC. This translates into CATSRDLKETQYF.

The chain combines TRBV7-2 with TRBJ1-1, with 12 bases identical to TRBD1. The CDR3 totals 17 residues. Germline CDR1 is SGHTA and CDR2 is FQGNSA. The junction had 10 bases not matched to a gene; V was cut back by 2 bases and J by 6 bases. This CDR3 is CASSLKRDRGPGPEAFF. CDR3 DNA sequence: TGTGCCAGCAGCTTAAAGCGGGACAGGGGGCCGGGACCTGAAGCTTTCTTT.

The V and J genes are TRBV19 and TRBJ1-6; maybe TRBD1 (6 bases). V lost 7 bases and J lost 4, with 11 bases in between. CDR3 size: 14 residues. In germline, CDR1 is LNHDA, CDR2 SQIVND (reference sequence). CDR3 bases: TGTGCCAGTAAACAGGGATCATATAATTCACCCCTCCACTTT. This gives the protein CASKQGSYNSPLHF.

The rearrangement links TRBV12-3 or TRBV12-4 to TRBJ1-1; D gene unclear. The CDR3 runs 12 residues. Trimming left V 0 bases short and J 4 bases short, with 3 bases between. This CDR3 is CASSLASTEAFF. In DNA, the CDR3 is TGTGCCAGCAGTTTAGCCAGCACTGAAGCTTTCTTT.

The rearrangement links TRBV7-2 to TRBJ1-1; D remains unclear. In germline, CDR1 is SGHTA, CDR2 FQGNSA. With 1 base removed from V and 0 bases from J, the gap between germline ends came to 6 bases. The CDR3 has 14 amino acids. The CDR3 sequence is CASSLGRMNTEAFF. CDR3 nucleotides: TGTGCCAGCAGCTTAGGCCGCATGAACACTGAAGCTTTCTTT. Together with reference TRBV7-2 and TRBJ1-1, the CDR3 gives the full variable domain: GAGVSQSPSNKVTEKGKDVELRCDPISGHTALYWYRQSLGQGLEFLIYFQGNSAPDKSGLPSDRFSAERTGGSVSTLTIQRTQQEDSAVYLCASSLGRMNTEAFFGQGTRLTVV.

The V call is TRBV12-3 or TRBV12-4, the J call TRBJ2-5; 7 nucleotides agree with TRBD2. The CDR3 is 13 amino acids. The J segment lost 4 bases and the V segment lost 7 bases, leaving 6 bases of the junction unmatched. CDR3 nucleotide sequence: TGTGCCAGCACCCCGGGACTATCAGAGACCCAGTACTTC. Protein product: CASTPGLSETQYF.